Listed below are T cell receptor beta chains from one sample, sequenced in a study of vaccination effects on CD4 cells after COVID-19. No antigen has been identified for these receptors. The table came from immunoSEQ multiplex PCR; TCRdb's copy has only in-frame clones and leaves some out. Here the sample spans around 45,000 clones, around 78% being singletons. The sequenced sample was CD4+ T cells from PBMCs cultured with SARS-CoV-2 spike peptides, obtained before COVID-19 vaccination. The source of these receptors is a human donor who received a COVID-19 vaccine. The CDR3 runs from the conserved cysteine through the conserved F or W. A D gene is named only where the DNA matches it firmly.

v_call,j_call,d_call,cdr3_aa
TRBV2,TRBJ2-1,TRBD2,CASSEALLAGSYNEQFF
TRBV7-2,TRBJ1-1,-,CASSLVTPLSALNTEAFF
TRBV6-1,TRBJ2-4,-,CASSESQLGNIQYF
TRBV5-1,TRBJ2-3,TRBD1,CASSSGTGVADTQYF
TRBV28,TRBJ2-1,-,CASSPPGPPYNEQFF
TRBV6-5,TRBJ2-1,TRBD1,CASSASGTGYNEQFF
TRBV6-5,TRBJ2-4,-,CAATDLAKNIQYF
TRBV30,TRBJ2-5,TRBD2,CAWSRGGGQETQYF
TRBV2,TRBJ1-1,-,CASSDGGADTEAFF
TRBV6-5,TRBJ1-2,-,CASSLPVGDGYTF
TRBV7-9,TRBJ1-5,-,CASSSGTALPQPQHF
TRBV18,TRBJ1-1,-,CASSLQLPRTMNTEAFF
TRBV24-1,TRBJ2-1,-,CATSEYNEQFF
TRBV5-1,TRBJ1-4,TRBD1,CASSPDRRATNEKLFF
TRBV6-6,TRBJ1-1,TRBD1,CASSRRTGNTEAFF
TRBV14,TRBJ2-5,-,CASSQTYNRNQETQYF
TRBV11-3,TRBJ1-2,-,CASSLATYGYTF
TRBV10-1,TRBJ1-1,-,CASSESREATEAFF
TRBV21-1,TRBJ2-1,-,CASSKARDRALDEQFF
TRBV23-1,TRBJ1-2,TRBD1,CASSPPKRSRQGAGYTF
TRBV9,TRBJ2-1,-,CASSFHRVVSYNEQFF
TRBV6-2/TRBV6-3,TRBJ1-5,TRBD1,CASSDRDRGAIQPQHF
TRBV6-1,TRBJ2-1,TRBD2,CASSETLVGGGQFF
TRBV19,TRBJ2-3,-,CASSIIWGDTQYF
TRBV18,TRBJ1-4,-,CASSPLAGTNEKLFF
TRBV5-1,TRBJ1-1,TRBD1,CASEQGAGSTEAFF
TRBV4-1,TRBJ1-5,-,CASSQGQVNQPQHF
TRBV19,TRBJ2-3,-,CASSLKTASTQYF
TRBV28,TRBJ2-1,TRBD2,CASTSGGAPFF
TRBV2,TRBJ2-3,TRBD2,CASRPGLAGVSTDTQYF
TRBV7-3,TRBJ2-3,-,CASSLTMADTQYF
TRBV7-2,TRBJ2-2,TRBD2,CASSARTSGAITGELFF
TRBV9,TRBJ1-4,-,CASSVGIGGEKLFF
TRBV24-1,TRBJ1-2,TRBD1,CATSGGTGSGYTF
TRBV19,TRBJ1-2,-,CASSPGLDGWGYTF
TRBV27,TRBJ1-2,-,CASSSTVEYGYTF
TRBV11-3,TRBJ1-1,TRBD1,CASSAGTGVFF
TRBV12-3/TRBV12-4,TRBJ1-1,-,CASSLGANTEAFF
TRBV7-8,TRBJ1-5,-,CASSFRQDPSNQPQHF
TRBV5-1,TRBJ1-4,TRBD1,CASSLQGPNEKLFF
TRBV7-8,TRBJ2-1,TRBD2,CASSRGTSGGAQQFF
TRBV10-3,TRBJ1-1,-,CATPPRRVNTEAFF
TRBV19,TRBJ2-2,TRBD2,CASKSSGGASTGELFF
TRBV2,TRBJ1-2,-,CASSEATADAYGYTF
TRBV2,TRBJ1-2,TRBD1,CASSDETGGYGYTF